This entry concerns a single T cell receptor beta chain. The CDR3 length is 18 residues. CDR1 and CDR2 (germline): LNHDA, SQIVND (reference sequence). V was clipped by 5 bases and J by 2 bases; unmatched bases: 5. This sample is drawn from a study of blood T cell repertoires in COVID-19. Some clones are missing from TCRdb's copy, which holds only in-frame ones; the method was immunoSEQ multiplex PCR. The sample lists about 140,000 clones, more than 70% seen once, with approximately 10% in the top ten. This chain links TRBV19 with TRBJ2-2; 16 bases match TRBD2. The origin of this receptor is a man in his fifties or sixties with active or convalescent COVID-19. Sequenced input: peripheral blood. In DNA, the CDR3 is TGTGCCAGTAGTCCGGGACTAGCGGGAGGGCCAAACACCGGGGAGCTGTTTTTT. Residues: CASSPGLAGGPNTGELFF.